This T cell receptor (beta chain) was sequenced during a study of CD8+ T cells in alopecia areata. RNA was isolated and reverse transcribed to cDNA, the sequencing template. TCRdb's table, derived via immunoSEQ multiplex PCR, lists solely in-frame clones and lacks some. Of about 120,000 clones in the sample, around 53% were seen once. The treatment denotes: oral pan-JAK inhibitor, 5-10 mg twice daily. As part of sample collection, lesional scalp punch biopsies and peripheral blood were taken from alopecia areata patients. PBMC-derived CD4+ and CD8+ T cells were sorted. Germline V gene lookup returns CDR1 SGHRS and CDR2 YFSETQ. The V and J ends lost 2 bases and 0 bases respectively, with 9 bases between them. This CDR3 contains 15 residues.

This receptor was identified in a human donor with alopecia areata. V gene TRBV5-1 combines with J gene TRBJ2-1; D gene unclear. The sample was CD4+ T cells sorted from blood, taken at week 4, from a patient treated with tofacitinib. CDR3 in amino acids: CASSFGESSYNEQFF. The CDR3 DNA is TGCGCCAGCAGCTTTGGCGAAAGCTCCTACAATGAGCAGTTCTTC. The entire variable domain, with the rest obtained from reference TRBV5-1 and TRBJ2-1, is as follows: KAGVTQTPRYLIKTRGQQVTLSCSPISGHRSVSWYQQTPGQGLQFLFEYFSETQRNKGNFPGRFSGRQFSNSRSEMNVSTLELGDSALYLCASSFGESSYNEQFFGPGTRLTVL.